This is a list of T cell receptor beta chains from one sample in a study of cytomegalovirus exposure and HLA in healthy donors. Measured with immunoSEQ multiplex PCR; TCRdb has only the in-frame clones, and not every one. The sample carries a few hundred thousand clones, approximately 91% recorded once. The sequencing input was PBMCs. These receptors were taken from a girl aged 2 to 9 in good health and CMV-seronegative. Each CDR3 is given with its conserved first and last residue. Fields, in order: J gene, V gene, D gene, clone size, CDR3 DNA, CDR3 protein. A D gene is named only where the DNA matches it firmly. Expanded clones are given a class, and other clones once, few, many or no size at all.

J gene: TRBJ2-1; V gene: TRBV6-5; D gene: .; clone size: .; CDR3 DNA: TGTGCCAGCAGACCGGGAAACTACAATGAGCAGTTCTTC; CDR3 protein: CASRPGNYNEQFF
J gene: TRBJ2-2; V gene: TRBV5-6; D gene: TRBD2; clone size: .; CDR3 DNA: TGTGCCAGCAGCTTTGGACTAGCGGGAGTGATGGTGGAGCTGTTTTTT; CDR3 protein: CASSFGLAGVMVELFF
J gene: TRBJ1-1; V gene: TRBV4-2; D gene: TRBD1; clone size: few; CDR3 DNA: TGTGCCAGCAGCCAAGCGGGACAGGGTGACACTGAAGCTTTCTTT; CDR3 protein: CASSQAGQGDTEAFF
J gene: TRBJ1-4; V gene: TRBV7-6; D gene: TRBD1; clone size: .; CDR3 DNA: TGTGCCAGCAGCACCGGGACAGGGGAGATTAGGGAAAAACTGTTTTTT; CDR3 protein: CASSTGTGEIREKLFF
J gene: TRBJ1-2; V gene: TRBV13; D gene: .; clone size: once; CDR3 DNA: TGTGCCAGCGGGACTCCTAACTATGGCTACACCTTC; CDR3 protein: CASGTPNYGYTF
J gene: TRBJ1-1; V gene: TRBV6-1; D gene: .; clone size: .; CDR3 DNA: TGTGCCAGCAGTGACCCTTTAACAGGGACGAACACTGAAGCTTTCTTT; CDR3 protein: CASSDPLTGTNTEAFF
J gene: TRBJ1-1; V gene: TRBV18; D gene: .; clone size: .; CDR3 DNA: TGTGCCAGCTCACCCGGGCCTCGGGAAACTGAAGCTTTCTTT; CDR3 protein: CASSPGPRETEAFF
J gene: TRBJ1-2; V gene: TRBV6-1; D gene: .; clone size: .; CDR3 DNA: TGTGCCAGCAGCCCCGCGGATAACTATGGCTACACCTTC; CDR3 protein: CASSPADNYGYTF
J gene: TRBJ2-3; V gene: TRBV7-9; D gene: .; clone size: .; CDR3 DNA: TGTGCCAGCAGCCCTGCAGGCACAGATACGCAGTATTTT; CDR3 protein: CASSPAGTDTQYF
J gene: TRBJ2-7; V gene: TRBV11-1; D gene: .; clone size: .; CDR3 DNA: TGTGCCAGCAGCTTAGCCCCAGGGGCGGACGGCTACGAGCAGTACTTC; CDR3 protein: CASSLAPGADGYEQYF
J gene: TRBJ2-7; V gene: TRBV2; D gene: .; clone size: .; CDR3 DNA: TGTGCCAGCACCGACGGGGGAGCGGGCCTCTCCTACGAGCAGTACTTC; CDR3 protein: CASTDGGAGLSYEQYF
J gene: TRBJ1-2; V gene: TRBV19; D gene: TRBD1; clone size: .; CDR3 DNA: TGTGCCAGTAGTATTTGGTACAGGGGGAATCATGGCTACACCTTC; CDR3 protein: CASSIWYRGNHGYTF
J gene: TRBJ1-1; V gene: TRBV28; D gene: .; clone size: .; CDR3 DNA: TGTGCCAGCAGTTTAGGATCGGGGGAAGCTTTCTTT; CDR3 protein: CASSLGSGEAFF
J gene: TRBJ2-7; V gene: TRBV6-5; D gene: .; clone size: once; CDR3 DNA: TGTGCCAGCATGGGGACATACGCCTACGAGCAGTACTTC; CDR3 protein: CASMGTYAYEQYF
J gene: TRBJ2-1; V gene: TRBV7-9; D gene: TRBD2; clone size: .; CDR3 DNA: TGTGCCAGCAGTCGCGCCGGACTAGCGGGGGGGAACAATGAGCAGTTCTTC; CDR3 protein: CASSRAGLAGGNNEQFF
J gene: TRBJ2-1; V gene: TRBV10-3; D gene: TRBD1; clone size: .; CDR3 DNA: TGTGCCATCATCATCGACAGGGGAATCTCCTACAATGAGCAGTTCTTC; CDR3 protein: CAIIIDRGISYNEQFF
J gene: TRBJ1-1; V gene: TRBV6-6; D gene: TRBD1; clone size: .; CDR3 DNA: TGTGCCAGCAGTTACGCAGGGACAGGTAGTTGGAAAGCTTTCTTT; CDR3 protein: CASSYAGTGSWKAFF
J gene: TRBJ2-5; V gene: TRBV7-9; D gene: .; clone size: once; CDR3 DNA: TGTGCCAGCAGCTTCCCCCTTGAGACCCAGTACTTC; CDR3 protein: CASSFPLETQYF
J gene: TRBJ1-2; V gene: TRBV27; D gene: TRBD1; clone size: .; CDR3 DNA: TGTGCCAGCAGTTTACGCGACAGGGGAGGCGGCTACACCTTC; CDR3 protein: CASSLRDRGGGYTF
J gene: TRBJ2-1; V gene: TRBV27; D gene: .; clone size: .; CDR3 DNA: TGTGCCAGCAGTCCCCACGGGGGGCGGTATGAGCAGTTCTTC; CDR3 protein: CASSPHGGRYEQFF
J gene: TRBJ1-5; V gene: TRBV28; D gene: .; clone size: .; CDR3 DNA: TGTGCCAATAGGGGGGAGGGAGCGAATCAGCCCCAGCATTTT; CDR3 protein: CANRGEGANQPQHF
J gene: TRBJ1-2; V gene: TRBV10-2; D gene: .; clone size: .; CDR3 DNA: TGCGCCAGCAGTGGGGGGGGCGAAGGCTACACCTTC; CDR3 protein: CASSGGGEGYTF
J gene: TRBJ1-1; V gene: TRBV29-1; D gene: .; clone size: .; CDR3 DNA: TGCAGCGGAGAGACAGGAGCGAACACTGAAGCTTTCTTT; CDR3 protein: CSGETGANTEAFF
J gene: TRBJ1-5; V gene: TRBV6-1; D gene: TRBD1; clone size: .; CDR3 DNA: TGTGCCAGCAGTGCTTTAAGCGGGACAGGGTTACATAGCAATCAGCCCCAGCATTTT; CDR3 protein: CASSALSGTGLHSNQPQHF
J gene: TRBJ1-6; V gene: TRBV6-5; D gene: .; clone size: .; CDR3 DNA: TGTGCCAGCAGTTACTCGTCAGGGGTTCTGGGTTCACCCCTCCACTTT; CDR3 protein: CASSYSSGVLGSPLHF
J gene: TRBJ1-2; V gene: TRBV7-9; D gene: .; clone size: .; CDR3 DNA: TGTGCCAGCAGCTTACTCAACTCGGACATTGGGTCGGGCTACACCTTC; CDR3 protein: CASSLLNSDIGSGYTF
J gene: TRBJ2-4; V gene: TRBV15; D gene: .; clone size: .; CDR3 DNA: TGTGCCACCAGCAGAGATACAGGGGGGGACATTCAGTACTTC; CDR3 protein: CATSRDTGGDIQYF
J gene: TRBJ2-1; V gene: TRBV6-1; D gene: TRBD1; clone size: few; CDR3 DNA: TGTGCCAGCAGTGAGCACGGGACAGGGGGCGATGAGCAGTTCTTC; CDR3 protein: CASSEHGTGGDEQFF
J gene: TRBJ2-2; V gene: TRBV30; D gene: TRBD2; clone size: .; CDR3 DNA: TGTGCCTGGACTAGCGGGGGGGCGCCCAATGGGGAGCTGTTTTTT; CDR3 protein: CAWTSGGAPNGELFF
J gene: TRBJ2-1; V gene: TRBV9; D gene: TRBD2; clone size: few; CDR3 DNA: TGTGCCAGCAGCGGGGGACTAGCGGGGGCTAGCTCCTACAATGAGCAGTTCTTC; CDR3 protein: CASSGGLAGASSYNEQFF
J gene: TRBJ2-1; V gene: TRBV5-6; D gene: .; clone size: .; CDR3 DNA: TGTGCCAGCAGCTTGGGCGTCGGGAGCTTTTACAATGAGCAGTTCTTC; CDR3 protein: CASSLGVGSFYNEQFF
J gene: TRBJ1-3; V gene: TRBV28; D gene: .; clone size: .; CDR3 DNA: TGTGCCAGCAGCGCTATATCTGGAAACACCATATATTTT; CDR3 protein: CASSAISGNTIYF
J gene: TRBJ1-1; V gene: TRBV9; D gene: .; clone size: once; CDR3 DNA: TGTGCCAGCAGCGTAGGCGCTGGCAGGGAGAACACTGAAGCTTTCTTT; CDR3 protein: CASSVGAGRENTEAFF
J gene: TRBJ1-6; V gene: TRBV10-3; D gene: .; clone size: .; CDR3 DNA: TGTGCCACCGATCCCGACAGGAGCTCCTATAATTCACCCCTCCACTTT; CDR3 protein: CATDPDRSSYNSPLHF
J gene: TRBJ2-7; V gene: TRBV5-5; D gene: .; clone size: .; CDR3 DNA: TGTGCCAGCAGCTTGAAAACAGGTTTCTACGAGCAGTACTTC; CDR3 protein: CASSLKTGFYEQYF